The rows below give T cell receptor beta chains drawn from one sample of a study of blood T cells in healthy people across ages. TCRdb independently ran MiXCR on the 5' RACE reads; one entry per CDR3 protein. Of about 700,000 distinct CDR3 sequences in the sample, about 30% are singletons; the top ten hold over 15%. What was sequenced was blood. The receptors shown here come from a woman older than 75 in good health. CDR3s leave out the opening cysteine and the closing phenylalanine or tryptophan. The order of the fields is V gene, CDR3 protein.

TRBV7-2,ASSLVREDSYEQY
TRBV29-1,SVSRVPNYGYT
TRBV9,ASSATGVYTEAF
TRBV11-3,ASGRQVNEQY
TRBV5-1,ASSADRELGTEAF
TRBV12-3/TRBV12-4,AGRLNSLQETQY
TRBV20-1,SASLFVDLRGTDTQY
TRBV6-5,ASSYSRGWVQETQY
TRBV5-1,ASSLGLSGGYSYNEQF
TRBV6-5,ASSEGQGSYEQY
TRBV27,ASSPQTLGRAGGEQF
TRBV7-9,ASSSTSGGTDTQY
TRBV20-1,SGELYGYT
TRBV19,ASSMLGNNQPQH
TRBV5-4,ASSLSGVVGVQETQY
TRBV30,AWSGQGFEQY
TRBV20-1,SADAGGVPTGANVPT
TRBV2,ASSDLSGGADEQY
TRBV12-3/TRBV12-4,ASTKLGSGGYEQY
TRBV6-5,ASSARSYEQY
TRBV7-2,ASSPQTGTVGETQY
TRBV20-1,SASEGLADPYEQY
TRBV15,ATSREQGAMNTEAF
TRBV9,ASSSRSSGGRGYT
TRBV7-2,ASTLDRTDTQY
TRBV7-2,ASSSRQGGYEQY
TRBV21-1,ASSKGALRGHEAF
TRBV3-1,ASSQEGGASGGQRGQF
TRBV5-1,ASSPTGELWTDTQY
TRBV20-1,SARDPRLAGADTQY
TRBV5-6,ASSLERAGGLYNEQF
TRBV5-6,ASSLIRKSSYNEQF
TRBV4-1,ASSRLYSRAGTDTQY
TRBV28,ASSLHRNNEQF
TRBV20-1,SAPNPGETQY
TRBV6-1,ASSRGDSNQPQH
TRBV6-6,ASSYRQTEAF
TRBV7-3,ASSPSGPLGTEAF
TRBV3-1,ASSPMTSGYNEQF
TRBV7-2,ASSLEWGVGYEQY
TRBV25-1,ASSWGVGNQPQH
TRBV4-1,ASSQALTGRALDNEQF
TRBV20-1,SASPGQSEKLF
TRBV5-1,ASSLASSLPHEQF
TRBV6-1,ASSGSTRSYNEQF
TRBV19,ASSPRGRGLSEQY
TRBV4-3,ASSRGGGSSYNSPLH
TRBV30,AWRQTGDTEAF
TRBV27,ASSRDRGVKVGHGYT
TRBV7-2,ASSLGTGEKLF
TRBV29-1,SVELTGNSAF
TRBV9,ASSPSQITEAF
TRBV24-1,ATSEAGPLTYEQY
TRBV5-1,ASSPGNDRVFADTQY
TRBV7-2,ASTPRGLREQF
TRBV5-1,ASSKQLNTEAF
TRBV5-1,ASSLNTKNTEAF
TRBV12-5,ASGLRAGQGPPKTQY
TRBV29-1,SVAKGVRDTQY